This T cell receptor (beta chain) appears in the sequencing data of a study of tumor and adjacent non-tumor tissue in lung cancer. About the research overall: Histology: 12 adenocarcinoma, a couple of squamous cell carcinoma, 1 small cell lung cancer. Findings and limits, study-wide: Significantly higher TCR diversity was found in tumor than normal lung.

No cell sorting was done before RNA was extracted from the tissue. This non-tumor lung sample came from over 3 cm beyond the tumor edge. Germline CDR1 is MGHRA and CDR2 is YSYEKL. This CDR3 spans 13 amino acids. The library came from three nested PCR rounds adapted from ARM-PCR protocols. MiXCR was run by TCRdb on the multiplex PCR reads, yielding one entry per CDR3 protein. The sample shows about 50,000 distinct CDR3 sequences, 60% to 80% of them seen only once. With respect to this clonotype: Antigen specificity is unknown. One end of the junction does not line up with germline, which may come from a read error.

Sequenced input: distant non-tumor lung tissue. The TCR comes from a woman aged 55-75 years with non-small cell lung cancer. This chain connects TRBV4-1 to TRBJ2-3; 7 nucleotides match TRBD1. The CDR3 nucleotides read TGCGCCAGTAACCGGGACAGCTTAGATACGCATTATTTT. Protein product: CASNRDSLDTHYF.